A selection of T cell receptor beta chains follows, all from one sample in a study of graft-versus-host responses after intestinal transplantation. Some clones are missing from TCRdb's copy, which holds only in-frame ones; the method was immunoSEQ multiplex PCR. The table has approximately 77,000 clones, about 89% seen once. Which antigens these TCRs recognize remains unknown. This material consisted of unstimulated CD4+ T cells sorted from spleen or lymph node cells, taken before intestinal transplant. These receptor sequences come from a human donor who received an intestinal transplant. Both conserved end residues are part of each CDR3. A D gene is named only where the DNA matches it firmly. Only part of the rows carry a size: once, few, many, or a class if the clone is expanded.

j_gene: TRBJ2-7; d_gene: TRBD1; abundance: NA; v_gene: TRBV28; CDR3aa: CATTGGTTYEQYF; CDR3nt: TGTGCCACCACAGGGGGTACAACCTACGAGCAGTACTTC
j_gene: TRBJ1-5; d_gene: NA; abundance: NA; v_gene: TRBV28; CDR3aa: CASSPPGGRAQHF; CDR3nt: TGTGCCAGCAGCCCCCCGGGGGGGAGAGCCCAGCATTTT
j_gene: TRBJ2-7; d_gene: NA; abundance: once; v_gene: TRBV7-8; CDR3aa: CASSPADVRSYEQYF; CDR3nt: TGTGCCAGCAGCCCAGCGGACGTTAGGAGCTACGAGCAGTACTTC
j_gene: TRBJ2-7; d_gene: TRBD1; abundance: NA; v_gene: TRBV15; CDR3aa: CATSPDRGPYEQYF; CDR3nt: TGTGCCACCAGCCCAGACAGGGGACCCTACGAGCAGTACTTC
j_gene: TRBJ1-5; d_gene: TRBD1; abundance: NA; v_gene: TRBV19; CDR3aa: CASSTRDSLFSNQPQHF; CDR3nt: TGTGCCAGTAGTACCCGGGACAGCCTATTTAGCAATCAGCCCCAGCATTTT
j_gene: TRBJ2-1; d_gene: NA; abundance: NA; v_gene: TRBV29-1; CDR3aa: CSVEGRSLRFNEQFF; CDR3nt: TGCAGCGTTGAAGGCCGTAGTTTACGGTTCAATGAGCAGTTCTTC
j_gene: TRBJ1-1; d_gene: NA; abundance: once; v_gene: TRBV5-1; CDR3aa: CASSLWADNTEAFF; CDR3nt: TGCGCCAGCAGCTTGTGGGCAGACAACACTGAAGCTTTCTTT
j_gene: TRBJ2-5; d_gene: NA; abundance: NA; v_gene: TRBV27; CDR3aa: CASQRAPRAETQYF; CDR3nt: TGTGCCAGCCAGCGGGCCCCTAGGGCCGAGACCCAGTACTTC
j_gene: TRBJ1-2; d_gene: TRBD1; abundance: NA; v_gene: TRBV2; CDR3aa: CASSLGTGWMRGYTF; CDR3nt: TGTGCCAGCAGTCTCGGGACAGGGTGGATGAGAGGCTACACCTTC
j_gene: TRBJ1-4; d_gene: NA; abundance: NA; v_gene: TRBV29-1; CDR3aa: CSVNKTGRGEKLFF; CDR3nt: TGCAGCGTTAATAAGACAGGAAGAGGTGAAAAACTGTTTTTT
j_gene: TRBJ1-2; d_gene: TRBD1; abundance: NA; v_gene: TRBV5-1; CDR3aa: CASSLGLGQGPLRGYTF; CDR3nt: TGCGCCAGCAGCTTGGGATTGGGACAGGGCCCACTTAGGGGCTACACCTTC
j_gene: TRBJ2-7; d_gene: NA; abundance: NA; v_gene: TRBV27; CDR3aa: CASSTPGTYEQYF; CDR3nt: TGTGCCAGCAGTACTCCAGGGACCTACGAGCAGTACTTC
j_gene: TRBJ1-3; d_gene: NA; abundance: NA; v_gene: TRBV6-5; CDR3aa: CASSKNTLGNTIYF; CDR3nt: TGTGCCAGCAGTAAAAACACCCTTGGAAACACCATATATTTT
j_gene: TRBJ2-1; d_gene: TRBD2; abundance: NA; v_gene: TRBV7-9; CDR3aa: CASSLAFRTSGDNEQFF; CDR3nt: TGTGCCAGCAGCTTAGCGTTTAGGACTAGCGGGGACAATGAGCAGTTCTTC
j_gene: TRBJ1-1; d_gene: NA; abundance: NA; v_gene: TRBV27; CDR3aa: CASRTRGWLNTEAFF; CDR3nt: TGTGCCAGCAGAACAAGAGGATGGCTGAACACTGAAGCTTTCTTT
j_gene: TRBJ1-2; d_gene: TRBD1; abundance: NA; v_gene: TRBV27; CDR3aa: CASGQLDRGLWGYTF; CDR3nt: TGTGCCAGTGGTCAACTTGACAGGGGGCTGTGGGGCTACACCTTC
j_gene: TRBJ1-1; d_gene: TRBD1; abundance: NA; v_gene: TRBV6-5; CDR3aa: CASSSGQTTNTEAFF; CDR3nt: TGTGCCAGCAGTTCGGGACAGACTACGAACACTGAAGCTTTCTTT
j_gene: TRBJ2-3; d_gene: NA; abundance: NA; v_gene: TRBV5-6; CDR3aa: CASSTRNTDTQYF; CDR3nt: TGTGCCAGCAGTACTAGGAACACAGATACGCAGTATTTT
j_gene: TRBJ2-1; d_gene: TRBD1; abundance: once; v_gene: TRBV14; CDR3aa: CASTPRRGLSYNEQFF; CDR3nt: TGTGCCAGCACTCCCCGCAGGGGGTTATCCTACAATGAGCAGTTCTTC
j_gene: TRBJ2-7; d_gene: NA; abundance: NA; v_gene: TRBV5-1; CDR3aa: CASSLGQVTYEQYF; CDR3nt: TGCGCCAGCAGCTTGGGACAGGTCACCTACGAGCAGTACTTC
j_gene: TRBJ2-3; d_gene: TRBD1; abundance: NA; v_gene: TRBV5-1; CDR3aa: CASSPWTGVDTQYF; CDR3nt: TGCGCCAGCAGCCCATGGACAGGGGTAGATACGCAGTATTTT
j_gene: TRBJ2-2; d_gene: TRBD1; abundance: NA; v_gene: TRBV5-1; CDR3aa: CASSVGQGTNTGELFF; CDR3nt: TGCGCCAGCAGCGTGGGACAGGGTACGAACACCGGGGAGCTGTTTTTT
j_gene: TRBJ2-1; d_gene: TRBD2; abundance: NA; v_gene: TRBV5-1; CDR3aa: CASSLIGLAGSVEQFF; CDR3nt: TGCGCCAGCAGCTTGATAGGACTAGCGGGGTCGGTTGAGCAGTTCTTC
j_gene: TRBJ1-1; d_gene: NA; abundance: NA; v_gene: TRBV5-1; CDR3aa: CASSFIQGSNTEAFF; CDR3nt: TGCGCCAGCAGCTTCATCCAGGGGTCGAACACTGAAGCTTTCTTT
j_gene: TRBJ2-2; d_gene: NA; abundance: NA; v_gene: TRBV6-1; CDR3aa: CASSEISRELFF; CDR3nt: TGTGCCAGCAGTGAAATCTCCCGGGAGCTGTTTTTT
j_gene: TRBJ1-5; d_gene: TRBD1; abundance: NA; v_gene: TRBV28; CDR3aa: CASSLGQGFNQPQHF; CDR3nt: TGTGCCAGCAGTTTAGGACAGGGTTTCAATCAGCCCCAGCATTTT
j_gene: TRBJ2-1; d_gene: NA; abundance: NA; v_gene: TRBV28; CDR3aa: CASSLSGFPSYNEQFF; CDR3nt: TGTGCCAGCAGTTTAAGCGGATTTCCCTCCTACAATGAGCAGTTCTTC
j_gene: TRBJ2-3; d_gene: TRBD1; abundance: few; v_gene: TRBV5-1; CDR3aa: CASSSPGQGARTDTQYF; CDR3nt: TGCGCCAGCAGCTCGCCGGGACAGGGGGCGCGGACAGATACGCAGTATTTT
j_gene: TRBJ2-7; d_gene: TRBD1; abundance: NA; v_gene: TRBV10-3; CDR3aa: CAISGRDRGYEQYF; CDR3nt: TGTGCCATCAGTGGCCGGGACAGGGGCTACGAGCAGTACTTC
j_gene: TRBJ2-7; d_gene: NA; abundance: NA; v_gene: TRBV2; CDR3aa: CASSEKRGVGMIGSRYEQYF; CDR3nt: TGTGCCAGCAGTGAAAAAAGAGGAGTCGGAATGATCGGGTCCCGATACGAGCAGTACTTC
j_gene: TRBJ2-7; d_gene: NA; abundance: NA; v_gene: TRBV5-1; CDR3aa: CASSFDRYSYEQYF; CDR3nt: TGCGCCAGCAGCTTTGACAGGTACTCCTACGAGCAGTACTTC
j_gene: TRBJ1-2; d_gene: TRBD1; abundance: NA; v_gene: TRBV9; CDR3aa: CASSVALGQGYGYTF; CDR3nt: TGTGCCAGCAGCGTAGCTTTAGGACAGGGCTATGGCTACACCTTC
j_gene: TRBJ1-5; d_gene: NA; abundance: NA; v_gene: TRBV28; CDR3aa: CATQQGWQPQHF; CDR3nt: TGTGCCACCCAACAGGGATGGCAGCCCCAGCATTTT
j_gene: TRBJ2-2; d_gene: TRBD2; abundance: NA; v_gene: TRBV4-2; CDR3aa: CASSQSLGTSGTSGGLFF; CDR3nt: TGTGCCAGCAGCCAAAGCTTGGGGACTAGCGGGACTTCGGGGGGTCTGTTTTTT
j_gene: TRBJ2-4; d_gene: TRBD1; abundance: NA; v_gene: TRBV15; CDR3aa: CATSRVAGTGAKNIQYF; CDR3nt: TGTGCCACCAGCAGAGTGGCCGGGACAGGGGCCAAAAACATTCAGTACTTC
j_gene: TRBJ1-1; d_gene: NA; abundance: NA; v_gene: TRBV18; CDR3aa: CASSPLGGTEAFF; CDR3nt: TGTGCCAGCTCACCACTGGGGGGAACTGAAGCTTTCTTT
j_gene: TRBJ1-4; d_gene: NA; abundance: NA; v_gene: TRBV7-9; CDR3aa: CASSLEGPPPVATNEKLFF; CDR3nt: TGTGCCAGCAGCTTAGAGGGGCCCCCTCCCGTTGCAACTAATGAAAAACTGTTTTTT
j_gene: TRBJ2-5; d_gene: TRBD1; abundance: NA; v_gene: TRBV18; CDR3aa: CASSPPSGTGKGETQYF; CDR3nt: TGTGCCAGCTCACCACCGTCCGGGACAGGCAAGGGAGAGACCCAGTACTTC
j_gene: TRBJ2-5; d_gene: TRBD2; abundance: NA; v_gene: TRBV5-6; CDR3aa: CASSLVGLAAQETQYF; CDR3nt: TGTGCCAGCAGCTTGGTGGGACTAGCGGCCCAAGAGACCCAGTACTTC
j_gene: TRBJ2-1; d_gene: NA; abundance: NA; v_gene: TRBV5-4; CDR3aa: CASSLKRGAYNEQFF; CDR3nt: TGTGCCAGCAGCTTGAAAAGGGGCGCCTACAATGAGCAGTTCTTC
j_gene: TRBJ1-5; d_gene: TRBD1; abundance: once; v_gene: TRBV7-2; CDR3aa: CASSLGQSNQPQHF; CDR3nt: TGTGCCAGCAGCTTGGGACAGAGCAATCAGCCCCAGCATTTT
j_gene: TRBJ1-6; d_gene: TRBD1; abundance: NA; v_gene: TRBV23-1; CDR3aa: CASPKGARAYNSPLHF; CDR3nt: TGCGCCAGCCCTAAGGGGGCGAGGGCCTATAATTCACCCCTCCACTTT
j_gene: TRBJ1-5; d_gene: NA; abundance: NA; v_gene: TRBV6-1; CDR3aa: CASSAALERTNQPQHF; CDR3nt: TGTGCCAGCAGTGCTGCGTTGGAGAGAACTAATCAGCCCCAGCATTTT
j_gene: TRBJ2-3; d_gene: TRBD1; abundance: NA; v_gene: TRBV27; CDR3aa: CASSPSLTGISDTQYF; CDR3nt: TGTGCCAGCAGTCCCTCCCTGACAGGGATCAGCGATACGCAGTATTTT
j_gene: TRBJ2-2; d_gene: NA; abundance: NA; v_gene: TRBV2; CDR3aa: CASSAGRVEITGELFF; CDR3nt: TGTGCCAGCAGTGCTGGCCGGGTAGAAATCACCGGGGAGCTGTTTTTT
j_gene: TRBJ2-7; d_gene: TRBD1; abundance: NA; v_gene: TRBV7-3; CDR3aa: CASSLTGGSYEQYF; CDR3nt: TGTGCCAGCAGCTTGACAGGGGGCTCCTACGAGCAGTACTTC
j_gene: TRBJ1-2; d_gene: NA; abundance: NA; v_gene: TRBV15; CDR3aa: CATSRDTARGRGYTF; CDR3nt: TGTGCCACCAGCAGAGATACAGCCCGGGGTCGGGGCTACACCTTC
j_gene: TRBJ1-1; d_gene: TRBD1; abundance: few; v_gene: TRBV29-1; CDR3aa: CSVASGGYTEAFF; CDR3nt: TGCAGCGTTGCCTCAGGGGGATACACTGAAGCTTTCTTT